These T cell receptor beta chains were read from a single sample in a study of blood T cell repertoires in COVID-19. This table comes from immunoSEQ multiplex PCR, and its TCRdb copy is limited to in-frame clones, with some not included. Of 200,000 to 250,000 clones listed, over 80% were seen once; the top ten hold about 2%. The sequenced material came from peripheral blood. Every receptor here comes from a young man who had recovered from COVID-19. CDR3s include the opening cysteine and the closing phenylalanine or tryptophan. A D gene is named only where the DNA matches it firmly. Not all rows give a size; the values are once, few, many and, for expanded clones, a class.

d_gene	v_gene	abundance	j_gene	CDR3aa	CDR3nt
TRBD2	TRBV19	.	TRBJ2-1	CATSNVLADNEQFF	TGTGCCACTTCGAACGTCCTAGCGGACAATGAGCAGTTCTTC
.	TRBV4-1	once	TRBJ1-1	CASSQASASTDEAFF	TGCGCCAGCAGCCAAGCCTCAGCGAGTACGGATGAAGCTTTCTTT
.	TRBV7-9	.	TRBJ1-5	CASSAMSNQPQHF	TGTGCCAGCAGCGCTATGAGCAATCAGCCCCAGCATTTT
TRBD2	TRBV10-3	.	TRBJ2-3	CAISYGGDTQYF	TGTGCCATCAGTTACGGGGGGGATACGCAGTATTTT
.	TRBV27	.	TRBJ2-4	CASSLGGQNIQYF	TGTGCCAGCAGTTTGGGGGGGCAAAACATTCAGTACTTC
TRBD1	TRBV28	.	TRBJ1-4	CASMSGQGEKLFF	TGTGCCAGCATGAGTGGACAGGGAGAAAAACTGTTTTTT
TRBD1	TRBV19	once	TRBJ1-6	CASSNTGTGWDSPLHF	TGTGCCAGTAGTAACACCGGGACAGGGTGGGATTCACCCCTCCACTTT
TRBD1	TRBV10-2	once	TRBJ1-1	CASRGDSVNTEAFF	TGCGCCAGCAGGGGGGACAGTGTGAACACTGAAGCTTTCTTT
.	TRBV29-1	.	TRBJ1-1	CSGAPDGYMNTEAFF	TGCAGCGGAGCTCCTGACGGGTACATGAACACTGAAGCTTTCTTT
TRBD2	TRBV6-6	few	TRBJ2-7	CASSYSSGDYEQYF	TGTGCCAGCAGTTACTCGAGCGGGGACTACGAGCAGTACTTC
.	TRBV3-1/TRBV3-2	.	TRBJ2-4	CASSQHRGAGDKNIQYF	TGTGCCAGCAGTCAACATCGGGGGGCCGGGGACAAAAACATTCAGTACTTC
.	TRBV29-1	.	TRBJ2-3	CSVSDRDTDTQYF	TGCAGCGTTTCCGATCGGGACACAGATACGCAGTATTTT
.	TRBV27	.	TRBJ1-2	CASSLYPGYGYTF	TGTGCCAGCAGTTTATACCCCGGGTACGGCTACACCTTC
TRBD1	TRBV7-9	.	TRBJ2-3	CASRAGRDRYVDTQYF	TGTGCCAGCAGAGCCGGACGGGACAGATACGTGGATACGCAGTATTTT
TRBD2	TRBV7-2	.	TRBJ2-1	CASSLVAGEGNEQFF	TGTGCCAGCAGCTTAGTAGCGGGGGAGGGCAATGAGCAGTTCTTC
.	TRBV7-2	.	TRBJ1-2	CASSLDPATGAYGYTF	TGTGCCAGCAGCTTAGACCCGGCGACAGGAGCCTATGGCTACACCTTC
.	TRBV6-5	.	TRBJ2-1	CASAGMPYNEQFF	TGTGCCAGCGCGGGGATGCCCTACAATGAGCAGTTCTTC
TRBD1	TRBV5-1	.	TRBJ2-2	CASYTGTGARLNTGELFF	TGCGCCAGCTATACCGGGACAGGGGCCCGATTAAACACCGGGGAGCTGTTTTTT
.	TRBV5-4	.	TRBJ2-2	CASSPRVGANTGELFF	TGTGCCAGCAGCCCACGAGTGGGAGCGAACACCGGGGAGCTGTTTTTT
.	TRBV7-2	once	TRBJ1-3	CASSDPRRNTIYF	TGTGCCAGCAGCGATCCTAGGAGAAACACCATATATTTT
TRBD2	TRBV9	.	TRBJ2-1	CASSVDGLAAGEQFF	TGTGCCAGCAGCGTAGATGGACTAGCCGCCGGGGAGCAGTTCTTC
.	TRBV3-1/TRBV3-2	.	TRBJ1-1	CASSQVWQGTEAFF	TGTGCCAGCAGCCAAGTTTGGCAGGGGACTGAAGCTTTCTTT
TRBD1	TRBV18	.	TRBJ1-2	CASSPDRGDGYTF	TGTGCCAGCTCACCAGACAGGGGCGATGGCTACACCTTC
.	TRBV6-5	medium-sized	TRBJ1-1	CASRNQGNTEAFF	TGTGCCAGCAGGAACCAGGGGAACACTGAAGCTTTCTTT
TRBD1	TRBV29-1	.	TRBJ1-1	CSATGTVMNTEAFF	TGCAGCGCCACCGGGACAGTGATGAACACTGAAGCTTTCTTT
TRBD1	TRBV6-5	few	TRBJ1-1	CASSGQGDGLTEAFF	TGTGCCAGCAGCGGACAGGGGGACGGGTTGACTGAAGCTTTCTTT
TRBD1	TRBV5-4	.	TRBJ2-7	CASSHRQGSYEQYF	TGTGCCAGCAGCCACAGACAGGGCTCCTACGAGCAGTACTTC
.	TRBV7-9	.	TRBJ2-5	CASSLRGRETQYF	TGTGCCAGCAGCTTAAGAGGGCGAGAGACCCAGTACTTC
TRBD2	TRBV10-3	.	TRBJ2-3	CAISDSSGGGTDTQYF	TGTGCCATCAGTGACTCTAGCGGGGGCGGCACAGATACGCAGTATTTT
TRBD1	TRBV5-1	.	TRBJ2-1	CASSAGQAWDNEQFF	TGCGCCAGCAGCGCGGGACAGGCTTGGGACAATGAGCAGTTCTTC
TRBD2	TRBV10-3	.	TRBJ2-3	CAISERIAGHTDTQYF	TGTGCCATCAGTGAGAGGATAGCGGGGCACACAGATACGCAGTATTTT
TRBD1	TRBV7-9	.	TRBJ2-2	CASSLDRGNGELFF	TGTGCCAGCAGCTTAGACAGGGGGAACGGGGAGCTGTTTTTT
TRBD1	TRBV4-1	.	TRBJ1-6	CASSQDRTGRDSPLHF	TGCGCCAGCAGCCAAGACCGGACAGGGAGGGATTCACCCCTCCACTTT
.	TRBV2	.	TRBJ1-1	CASSERQTGTEAFF	TGTGCCAGCAGTGAAAGGCAGACTGGTACTGAAGCTTTCTTT
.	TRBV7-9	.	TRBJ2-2	CASSLKSATGELFF	TGTGCCAGCAGCTTAAAGAGCGCAACCGGGGAGCTGTTTTTT
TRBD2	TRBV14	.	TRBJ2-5	CASSQQRGVRAQYF	TGTGCCAGCAGCCAACAGCGGGGGGTTAGGGCCCAGTACTTC
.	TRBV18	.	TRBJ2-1	CASSPNPHNEQFF	TGTGCCAGCTCACCAAATCCTCACAATGAGCAGTTCTTC
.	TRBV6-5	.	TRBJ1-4	CATTEGGQEKLFF	TGTGCCACAACAGAGGGGGGGCAGGAAAAACTGTTTTTT
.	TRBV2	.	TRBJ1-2	CASSRQANYGYTF	TGTGCCAGCAGTCGCCAGGCTAACTATGGCTACACCTTC
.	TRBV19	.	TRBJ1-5	CASSLVGVSNQPQHF	TGTGCCAGCTCCTTGGTAGGGGTGAGCAATCAGCCCCAGCATTTT
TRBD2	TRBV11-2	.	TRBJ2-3	CASSLEASGGTADTQYF	TGTGCCAGCAGCTTAGAGGCTAGCGGGGGGACGGCAGATACGCAGTATTTT
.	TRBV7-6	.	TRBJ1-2	CASSLGEDYGYTF	TGTGCCAGCAGTCTAGGGGAGGACTATGGCTACACCTTC
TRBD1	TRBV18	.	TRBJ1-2	CASSPNGGQGNGYTF	TGTGCCAGCTCACCGAACGGGGGACAGGGAAACGGCTACACCTTC
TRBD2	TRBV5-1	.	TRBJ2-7	CASSFNPGLISGQYF	TGCGCCAGCAGCTTCAATCCGGGACTAATCAGCGGGCAGTACTTC
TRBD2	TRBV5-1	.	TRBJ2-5	CASVPGLADIQETQYF	TGCGCCAGCGTACCGGGACTAGCGGACATCCAAGAGACCCAGTACTTC
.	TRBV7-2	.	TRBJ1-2	CASSLAPGGRNYGYTF	TGTGCCAGCAGCTTAGCGCCGGGGGGAAGGAACTATGGCTACACCTTC
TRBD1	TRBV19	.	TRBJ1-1	CASRQGPRNTEAFF	TGTGCCAGTCGACAGGGGCCCCGGAACACTGAAGCTTTCTTT
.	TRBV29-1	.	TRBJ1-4	CSVEFGEKLFF	TGCAGCGTTGAATTCGGTGAAAAACTGTTTTTT